This T cell receptor (beta chain) was found in a study of blood T cell repertoires in COVID-19. Sequencing was performed with immunoSEQ multiplex PCR; in TCRdb, only in-frame clones are kept and a portion is missing. Here the sample spans about 170,000 clones, roughly 70% being singletons. The V and J ends lost 6 bases and 4 bases, in that order; junction bases with no gene match: 6. The CDR3 consists of 14 residues. Germline lookup yields CDR1 ENHRY and CDR2 SYGVKD. This chain uses TRBV10-3 with TRBJ1-1; 9 bases align to TRBD1. Sequencing input: peripheral blood. The origin of this receptor is an elderly woman with acute or convalescent COVID-19. This CDR3 reads CAISPGQGLTEAFF. CDR3 DNA sequence: TGTGCCATCAGCCCGGGACAGGGACTCACTGAAGCTTTCTTT.